Each of the 13 T cell receptor beta chains below was sequenced from the same sample in a study of blood T cells in healthy people across ages. A sample-barcoded 5' primer and a J-beta primer mix were used in a second PCR of about 7 to 11 cycles. TCRdb re-called the 5' RACE reads with MiXCR, one entry per CDR3 protein. The profile shows about 1,500,000 distinct CDR3 sequences, about 30% of them singletons. Sequencing input: blood. These receptors all come from a woman aged 30 to 39 in good health.

This clonotype was seen only a few times. V gene TRBV28 combines with J gene TRBJ1-2, with no clear D. The CDR3 is 13 residues long. V dropped 6 bases and J dropped 0 bases, with 8 bases sitting between them. CDR1 MDHEN and CDR2 SYDVKM come from the germline V gene. CDR3 nucleotide sequence: TGTGCCAGCAGATCCCTCGCTAACTATGGCTACACCTTC. Translating gives CASRSLANYGYTF.

The CDR3 loop is CSAAPGLAGGPPQFF. CDR3 nucleotides: TGCAGTGCTGCGCCGGGACTAGCGGGGGGGCCACCCCAGTTCTTC. V usage is TRBV20-1 and J usage is TRBJ2-1; 16 positions agree with TRBD2. CDR1 is DFQATT and CDR2 is SNEGSKA in the germline V gene (reference sequence). This CDR3 is built from 15 residues. With 5 bases clipped from V and 13 bases from J, the junction kept 11 bases outside the gene matches.

Comments on this clonotype: A read error may explain this, as a much larger clone is one base away. V and J are TRBV29-1 and TRBJ2-1; the D gene is possibly TRBD2 (7 bases). CDR3 size: 15 residues. The V and J ends lost 2 bases and 9 bases respectively, with 20 bases between them. In germline, CDR1 is SQVTM, CDR2 ANQGSEA. The CDR3 bases are TGCAGCGTTGAACGGTCTGGGGGCGGGGGCGGTGAGCAGTTCTTC. It yields the protein CSVERSGGGGGEQFF.

The sample holds many counts of this clonotype. The V and J genes are TRBV2 and TRBJ2-5; 7 nucleotides align to TRBD1. V shed 1 base and J 4 bases; nucleotides not matched to a gene: 3. Germline lookup yields CDR1 SNHLY and CDR2 FYNNEI. The CDR3 runs to 14 residues. This CDR3 is CASSEDWTGETQYF. CDR3 nucleotides: TGTGCCAGCAGTGAAGATTGGACAGGAGAGACCCAGTACTTC.

This clonotype showed up just a few times. The chain carries TRBV10-3 and TRBJ2-3, with D possibly being TRBD2 (6 bases). The CDR3 covers 13 residues. The germline V gene encodes CDR1 ENHRY and CDR2 SYGVKD. V shed 10 bases and J shed 5 bases, with 16 bases lying between them. The CDR3 here is CATQAGGVDTQYF. Here the CDR3 DNA reads TGTGCCACACAGGCAGGCGGGGTAGATACGCAGTATTTT.

The chain carries TRBV12-3 or TRBV12-4 and TRBJ1-5; no clear D gene. This CDR3 spans 13 amino acids. Deletions cut 6 bases from V and 3 bases from J, with 9 bases between. CDR3 sequence (DNA): TGTGCCAGCAGACGGACCTACAATCAGCCCCAGCATTTT. This translates into CASRRTYNQPQHF.

This clonotype was counted ten times or more. The gene calls are TRBV24-1 and TRBJ2-1; D is possibly TRBD1 (6 bases). V dropped 5 bases and J dropped 1 base, with 14 bases sitting between them. CDR1 is KGHDR, CDR2 SFDVKD, per germline. This CDR3 is 16 amino acids long. Here the CDR3 reads CATSGLEGESYNEQFF. In nucleotides, the CDR3 is TGTGCCACCAGTGGGCTAGAGGGGGAGTCCTACAATGAGCAGTTCTTC.

This chain joins TRBV4-1 and TRBJ2-1; D is unclear. Germline CDR1 and CDR2: MGHRA and YSYEKL. This CDR3 region has 14 residues. Trimming removed 7 bases at V and 4 bases at J, with 14 bases between. CDR3 in DNA: TGCGCCAGCATCCAGCGCCCTGGATACAATGAGCAGTTCTTC. It specifies CASIQRPGYNEQFF.

A note on this clonotype: Being one base from a much bigger clone, this may be a read error. The chain carries TRBV27 and TRBJ2-1, with D unclear. Germline CDR1 is MNHEY and CDR2 is SMNVEV (reference sequence). CDR3 length: 15 residues. The ends were cut back, 2 bases at V and 12 bases at J, with 20 bases in the middle. The CDR3 spells CASSLNGPRSRGQFF. The DNA of the CDR3 is TGTGCCAGCAGTTTAAATGGGCCCCGCTCACGCGGGCAGTTCTTC.

This clonotype has a count of ten or more. The chain links TRBV28 to TRBJ2-7, with 11 bases matching TRBD1. The CDR3 runs to 15 residues. Germline V CDR1 and CDR2: MDHEN, SYDVKM. The junction had 9 bases not matched to a gene; V was cut back by 4 bases and J by 7 bases. The CDR3 loop reads CASSSPGQGGGEQYF. CDR3 sequence (DNA): TGTGCCAGCAGTTCCCCGGGACAGGGGGGCGGGGAGCAGTACTTC.

This clonotype was detected only a few times. The CDR3 loop reads CASISSGTIYNEQFF. As DNA, the CDR3 is TGTGCCAGCATATCCTCGGGGACCATCTACAATGAGCAGTTCTTC. The chain couples TRBV28 to TRBJ2-1; D may be TRBD1 or TRBD2 (5 bases each). V dropped 7 bases and J dropped 3 bases, with 16 bases sitting between them. The CDR3 loop spans 15 amino acids. Germline V CDR1 and CDR2: MDHEN, SYDVKM.

As for this clonotype: A much more abundant neighbour one base away suggests this may be a read error. V usage is TRBV10-3 and J usage is TRBJ2-7, with D possibly matching TRBD1 (5 bases). The CDR3 has 15 amino acids. Germline V CDR1 and CDR2: ENHRY, SYGVKD. V gave up 2 bases and J gave up 7 bases, with 18 bases separating them. CDR3: CAISEAWLQDNEQYF. CDR3 DNA sequence: TGTGCCATCAGTGAGGCCTGGCTACAGGACAATGAGCAGTACTTC.

The chain recombines TRBV7-2 with TRBJ1-4; perhaps TRBD1 as D (5 bases). V was shortened by 5 bases and J by 7 bases, with 14 bases between the two germline ends. CDR1 SGHTA and CDR2 FQGNSA come from the germline V gene. The CDR3 is 14 residues long. The CDR3 coding sequence is TGTGCCAGCAGCCTTAGTCAGGGACGTGAAAAACTGTTTTTT. This sequence encodes CASSLSQGREKLFF.